The 32 T cell receptor beta chains presented below share a single source sample, sequenced in a study of blood T cell repertoires in COVID-19. Profiling relied on immunoSEQ multiplex PCR, and the TCRdb table lists in-frame clones only, not all of them. The profile shows around 100,000 clones, approximately 84% of them singletons. The sequencing input was peripheral blood. The receptors shown here come from a man aged 40-50 years with active or convalescent COVID-19.

There are a few counts of this clone. The rearrangement links TRBV19 to TRBJ1-2; TRBD1 matches 8 bases. J was trimmed by 2 bases and V by 7 bases; bases with no gene match: 6. In germline, CDR1 is LNHDA, CDR2 SQIVND (reference sequence). The CDR3 loop spans 14 amino acids. CDR3 amino acids: CASTPGQANYGYTF. CDR3 DNA sequence: TGTGCCAGTACCCCGGGACAGGCAAACTATGGCTACACCTTC.

The genes are TRBV27 and TRBJ2-5, with TRBD1 matching over 7 bases. V gave up 4 bases and J gave up 1 base; unmatched junction bases: 6. CDR1 and CDR2 from the germline V gene are MNHEY and SMNVEV (reference sequence). CDR3 length equals 15 residues. CDR3 in DNA: TGTGCCAGCAGTTCCCAACAGGGGAGCCAAGAGACCCAGTACTTC. Residues: CASSSQQGSQETQYF.

This chain joins TRBV5-1 and TRBJ1-4; D may be TRBD1 (6 bases). Per the germline V gene, CDR1 is SGHRS and CDR2 is YFSETQ. This CDR3 is built from 15 residues. Trimming pared 3 bases from V and 8 bases from J, leaving 17 bases between. The CDR3: CASSSRTDQGEKLFF. CDR3 DNA: TGCGCCAGCAGCTCCCGGACGGATCAGGGGGAAAAACTGTTTTTT.

The chain has TRBV9 and TRBJ1-1; D may be TRBD1 (6 bases). V shed 2 bases and J shed 5 bases, with 16 bases lying between them. Germline values: CDR1 SGDLS, CDR2 YYNGEE. The CDR3 has 15 residues. CDR3 residues: CASSVEDSWFTEAFF. In DNA, the CDR3 is TGTGCCAGCAGCGTGGAGGACAGCTGGTTTACTGAAGCTTTCTTT.

The V call is TRBV10-3, the J call TRBJ1-3; D is perhaps TRBD1 (5 bases). The germline V and J ends were trimmed by 0 bases and 5 bases, with 11 bases remaining between them. Germline V gene lookup returns CDR1 ENHRY and CDR2 SYGVKD. The CDR3 contains 15 residues. CDR3 DNA: TGTGCCATCAGTGAGTCGCCAGGGATAAGAAACACCATATATTTT. Translated, it gives CAISESPGIRNTIYF.

The chain uses TRBV2 and TRBJ2-2; 9 nucleotides align to TRBD1. With V trimmed by 5 bases and J by 7 bases, 8 bases remained unmatched. Germline V gives CDR1 SNHLY, CDR2 FYNNEI. The CDR3 sequence is 15 residues long. The CDR3 bases are TGTGCCAGCAGTAGACCGGGACAGGGTCACGGGGAGCTGTTTTTT. Protein product: CASSRPGQGHGELFF.

This clone is a singleton in its sample. V is TRBV25-1 and J is TRBJ1-2; 8 positions agree with TRBD1. The CDR3 has 13 residues. Per the germline V gene, CDR1 is MGHDK and CDR2 is SYGVNS. Trimming removed 6 bases from V and 7 bases from J; junction bases left unmatched: 7. The CDR3 nucleotides are TGTGCCAGCAGGGGGGACAGGCCCTCTGGCTACACCTTC. It codes for CASRGDRPSGYTF.

The V and J genes are TRBV7-9 and TRBJ2-7, with D possibly being TRBD1 (6 bases). Trimming stripped 2 bases from V and 0 bases from J, with 11 bases between. The germline V gene encodes CDR1 SEHNR and CDR2 FQNEAQ (reference sequence). The CDR3 has 15 amino acids. CDR3 bases: TGTGCCAGCAGCTTATACAGGGCCTCCTCCTACGAGCAGTACTTC. Translating gives CASSLYRASSYEQYF.

This chain joins TRBV11-2 and TRBJ1-1; D possibly corresponds to TRBD1 (6 bases). The V end was cut by 3 bases, the J end by 1 base, with 12 bases between. The germline gives CDR1 SGHAT, CDR2 FQNNGV. The CDR3 consists of 15 residues. This chain's CDR3 is CASSLGGQTNTEAFF. The CDR3 DNA sequence: TGTGCCAGCAGCTTGGGCGGACAGACGAACACTGAAGCTTTCTTT.

The gene calls are TRBV9 and TRBJ1-2; tentatively, D is TRBD1 (5 bases). The germline gives CDR1 SGDLS, CDR2 YYNGEE. V was trimmed by 1 base and J by 2 bases, leaving 9 bases between them. The CDR3 has 14 residues. The CDR3 loop reads CASSVTGVNYGYTF. The CDR3 region has the DNA TGTGCCAGCAGCGTAACAGGAGTAAACTATGGCTACACCTTC.

CDR3 DNA: TGTGCCAGCAGCCAACAGACAGGAACTTACTATGGCTACACCTTC. Its translation is CASSQQTGTYYGYTF. The V call is TRBV14, the J call TRBJ1-2, with D possibly matching TRBD1 (6 bases). Looked up from germline, CDR1 is SGHDN and CDR2 is FVKESK. Trimming took off 2 bases at V and 3 bases at J, with 13 bases between the two ends. The CDR3 loop spans 15 amino acids.

This clone came up once. J is TRBJ2-2 and V is TRBV5-4, with TRBD2 matching 11 bases. The CDR3 is made up of 16 amino acids. The V segment lost 4 bases and the J segment 4 bases; nucleotides outside the gene matches: 6. Germline V gene data show CDR1 as SGHNT and CDR2 as YYREEE (reference sequence). CDR3 in amino acids: CASSVAGGPVTGELFF. The DNA of the CDR3 is TGTGCCAGCAGCGTAGCGGGGGGGCCGGTCACCGGGGAGCTGTTTTTT.

The rearrangement links TRBV5-1 to TRBJ1-2; TRBD1 is a possible D gene (5 bases). Trimming cost V 2 bases and J 2 bases, with 10 bases left between them. This CDR3 is built from 14 residues. Per germline, CDR1 SGHRS and CDR2 YFSETQ. The CDR3 region is CASSFDSKNYGYTF. CDR3 DNA sequence: TGCGCCAGCAGCTTCGACAGCAAGAACTATGGCTACACCTTC.

This chain uses TRBV11-2 with TRBJ2-1, with 8 bases matching TRBD2. Trimming removed 5 bases from V and 6 bases from J; junction bases left unmatched: 6. Germline V lookup: CDR1 SGHAT, CDR2 FQNNGV. The CDR3 is 14 residues long. Written as DNA, the CDR3 is TGTGCCAGCAGCCGTCGGGGGGGAAGCAATGAGCAGTTCTTC. Translating gives CASSRRGGSNEQFF.

V is TRBV7-3 and J is TRBJ2-5; TRBD2 agrees at 9 bases. This CDR3 is built from 15 residues. CDR1 and CDR2 (germline): SGHTA, FQGTGA. V gave up 5 bases and J gave up 1 base; unmatched junction bases: 5. In DNA form, the CDR3 reads TGTGCCAGCAGCCTACTAGCGGGCCCCCAAGAGACCCAGTACTTC. Residues: CASSLLAGPQETQYF.

The CDR3 reads CASSETGGSGYTF. CDR3 DNA sequence: TGTGCCAGCAGCGAGACAGGGGGCAGCGGCTACACCTTC. The gene calls are TRBV2 and TRBJ1-2; TRBD1 matches at 10 bases. CDR1 and CDR2 from the germline V gene are SNHLY and FYNNEI. The CDR3 contains 13 residues. Trimming removed 6 bases from V and 8 bases from J; junction bases left unmatched: 6.

The chain links TRBV6-6 to TRBJ1-5, with a possible D match to TRBD1 (6 bases). There are 16 residues in the CDR3. CDR1 and CDR2 (germline): MNHNY, SVGAGI (reference sequence). Trimming cost V 0 bases and J 0 bases, with 9 bases left between them. The CDR3 loop reads CASSYSGHISNQPQHF. The CDR3 nucleotides are TGTGCCAGCAGTTACTCGGGACATATTAGCAATCAGCCCCAGCATTTT.

The genes are TRBV19 and TRBJ2-1; 10 bases map to TRBD1. Germline CDR1 and CDR2: LNHDA and SQIVND (reference sequence). J lost 8 bases, V lost 10 bases, and 11 bases had no gene match. The CDR3 has 14 amino acids. The chain's CDR3 is CATKSGQGLYEQFF. For the CDR3, the DNA is TGTGCCACAAAATCGGGACAGGGGTTGTATGAGCAGTTCTTC.

The chain couples TRBV30 to TRBJ1-5; no definite D call. This CDR3 has 12 residues. The V gene lost 0 bases and the J gene lost 7 bases, with 7 bases spanning the gap. Germline V CDR1 and CDR2: GTSNPN, SVGIG (reference sequence). CDR3 in amino acids: CAWSVNRQPQHF. The CDR3, as DNA: TGTGCCTGGAGTGTAAACAGACAGCCCCAGCATTTT.

The chain has TRBV6-5 and TRBJ2-2; no reliable D call. The V and J ends lost 5 bases and 6 bases respectively, with 7 bases between them. This CDR3 region has 12 residues. CDR1 is MNHEY and CDR2 is SVGAGI in the germline V gene. The CDR3 loop is CASSPTAGELFF. The CDR3 coding sequence is TGTGCCAGCAGTCCTACTGCCGGGGAGCTGTTTTTT.

The gene calls are TRBV5-8 and TRBJ1-2; TRBD1 is a possible D gene (5 bases). CDR3 size: 14 residues. V gave up 4 bases and J gave up 4 bases, with 14 bases separating them. The germline gives CDR1 SGHTS, CDR2 YDEGEE. The CDR3 region has the DNA TGTGCCAGCAGCGCGGGGGACCGGTCCTATGGCTACACCTTC. Its protein product is CASSAGDRSYGYTF.

The V call is TRBV18, the J call TRBJ1-2; weak D call: TRBD1 (5 bases). V was clipped by 1 base and J by 4 bases, with 7 bases between them. Germline values: CDR1 KGHSH, CDR2 LQKENI. The CDR3 runs 13 residues. CDR3 nucleotides: TGTGCCAGCTCACCACTGACAGTCTATGGCTACACCTTC. Amino acids: CASSPLTVYGYTF. The complete variable domain, with remaining parts taken from reference TRBV18 and TRBJ1-2, reads NAGVMQNPRHLVRRRGQEARLRCSPMKGHSHVYWYRQLPEEGLKFMVYLQKENIIDESGMPKERFSAEFPKEGPSILRIQQVVRGDSAAYFCASSPLTVYGYTFGSGTRLTVV.

This rearrangement joins TRBV7-2 to TRBJ1-5, with 8 nucleotides matching TRBD1. Germline assignment: CDR1 SGHTA and CDR2 FQGNSA. The CDR3 is made up of 15 amino acids. J gave up 4 bases and V 3 bases, and 5 bases lay outside the gene matches. CDR3 nucleotides: TGTGCCAGCAGCTTGGGACAGGCCGAGAATCAGCCCCAGCATTTT. Translating gives CASSLGQAENQPQHF.

CDR3 in amino acids: CASSRRSPETQYF. The DNA of the CDR3 is TGCGCCAGCAGCCGTCGGTCCCCGGAGACCCAGTACTTC. This chain links TRBV5-1 with TRBJ2-5; D is ambiguous. CDR1 is SGHRS and CDR2 is YFSETQ in the germline V gene. The CDR3 runs 13 residues. V lost 4 bases to trimming and J lost 5 bases, with 12 bases between them.

This chain links TRBV5-4 with TRBJ2-2, with 16 bases that match TRBD2. CDR1 is SGHNT and CDR2 is YYREEE in the germline V gene (reference sequence). Trimming cost V 5 bases and J 0 bases; bases outside gene matches: 4. The CDR3 is made up of 18 amino acids. The CDR3 sequence is CASRKGTSGGANTGELFF. CDR3 DNA: TGTGCCAGCAGGAAGGGGACTAGCGGGGGGGCGAACACCGGGGAGCTGTTTTTT.

This rearrangement joins TRBV7-3 to TRBJ2-1; TRBD2 agrees at 9 bases. Germline V gene lookup returns CDR1 SGHTA and CDR2 FQGTGA. This CDR3 contains 16 residues. V shed 5 bases, J shed 0 bases, and the junction held 5 bases outside the gene matches. The CDR3 sequence is CASSPTSGSSYNEQFF. The CDR3 DNA sequence: TGTGCCAGCAGCCCGACTAGCGGAAGCTCCTACAATGAGCAGTTCTTC.

This clone turned up a few times. The rearrangement links TRBV9 to TRBJ1-6; D unresolved. Trimming stripped 0 bases from V and 7 bases from J, with 11 bases between. The CDR3 is made up of 15 amino acids. Germline-derived CDR1 and CDR2 are SGDLS and YYNGEE. CDR3 amino acids: CASSVGVSGNSPLHF. The CDR3 DNA is TGTGCCAGCAGCGTAGGGGTTTCGGGGAATTCACCCCTCCACTTT.

The chain carries TRBV7-3 and TRBJ2-5, with 15 bases matching TRBD2. Germline V lookup: CDR1 SGHTA, CDR2 FQGTGA. With 5 bases clipped from V and 5 bases from J, the junction kept 0 bases outside the gene matches. The CDR3 has 14 amino acids. For the CDR3, the DNA is TGTGCCAGCAGCGGGACTAGCGGGGGGGAGACCCAGTACTTC. This encodes CASSGTSGGETQYF.

The CDR3 coding sequence is TGTGCCACCAGCAGAGGGGGGCTAGCGGGGAACAATGAGCAGTTCTTC. It codes for CATSRGGLAGNNEQFF. This chain uses TRBV15 with TRBJ2-1; 9 nucleotides line up with TRBD2. The CDR3 loop spans 16 amino acids. Germline CDR1 LNHNV, CDR2 YYDKDF (reference sequence). Trimming at V came to 1 base and at J to 5 bases, leaving 6 bases not matched to a gene.

This chain uses TRBV3-1 (or the pseudogene TRBV3-2) with TRBJ1-2; 7 bases agree with TRBD1. From germline, CDR1 is LGHDT and CDR2 YNNKEL (reference sequence). V gave up 3 bases and J gave up 8 bases; unmatched junction bases: 9. CDR3 size: 14 residues. The CDR3 spells CASSHHDRDGGYTF. The CDR3 bases are TGTGCCAGCAGCCACCACGACAGGGATGGGGGCTACACCTTC.

The rearrangement links TRBV19 to TRBJ1-5; tentative D call: TRBD1 (6 bases). V was trimmed by 3 bases and J by 0 bases, leaving 12 bases between them. This CDR3 has 16 amino acids. The germline CDR1 and CDR2 sequences are LNHDA and SQIVND (reference sequence). CDR3 region: CASSIPQGFSNQPQHF. The CDR3 coding sequence is TGTGCCAGTAGTATTCCCCAGGGGTTTAGCAATCAGCCCCAGCATTTT.

This clone is a singleton in its sample. This chain connects TRBV10-3 to TRBJ2-3; tentative D call: TRBD2 (5 bases). Germline V gives CDR1 ENHRY, CDR2 SYGVKD. The CDR3 contains 11 residues. Trimming left V 4 bases short and J 6 bases short, with 5 bases between. CDR3 sequence reads: CAISAGDTQYF. The CDR3 coding sequence is TGTGCCATCAGTGCGGGGGATACGCAGTATTTT.